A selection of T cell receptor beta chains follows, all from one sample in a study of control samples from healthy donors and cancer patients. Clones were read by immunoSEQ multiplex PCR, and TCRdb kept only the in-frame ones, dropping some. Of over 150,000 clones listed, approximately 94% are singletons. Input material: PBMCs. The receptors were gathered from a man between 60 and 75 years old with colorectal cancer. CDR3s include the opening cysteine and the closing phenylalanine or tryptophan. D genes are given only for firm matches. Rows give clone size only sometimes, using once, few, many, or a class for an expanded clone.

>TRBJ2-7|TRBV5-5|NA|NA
TGTGCCAGCAGCTTGCAGCTGGGCTCCTACGAGCAGTACTTC
CASSLQLGSYEQYF
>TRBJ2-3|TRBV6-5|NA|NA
TGTGCCAGCACCCCCCCGGGGTCAGATACGCAGTATTTT
CASTPPGSDTQYF
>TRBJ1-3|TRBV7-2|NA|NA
TGTGCCAGCAGCTCCCACCGTCTTGGGACGGGTGGAAACACCATATATTTT
CASSSHRLGTGGNTIYF
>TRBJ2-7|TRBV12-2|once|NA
TGTGCAAGTCGCTTAATCGAGTGGACAGGGGCCCCCATCGGGTACGAGCAGTACTTC
CASRLIEWTGAPIGYEQYF
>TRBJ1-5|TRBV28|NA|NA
TGTGCCAGCACCTCCGCGACCCAAGGGCCCCAGCATTTT
CASTSATQGPQHF
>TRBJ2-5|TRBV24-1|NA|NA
TGTGCCACCAGTGATACAAATCAAGAGACCCAGTACTTC
CATSDTNQETQYF
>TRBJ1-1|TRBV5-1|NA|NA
TGCGCCAGCAGTTGGCGGGCCAAGGGGGAGGGGAACACTGAAGCTTTCTTT
CASSWRAKGEGNTEAFF
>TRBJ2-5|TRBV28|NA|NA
TGTGCCAGCTGCCCAGGGTTAGGGGCCCAGTACTTC
CASCPGLGAQYF
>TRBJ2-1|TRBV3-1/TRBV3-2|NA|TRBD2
TGTGCCAGCAGCCTGGGACTAGCGGTCAATGAGCAGTTCTTC
CASSLGLAVNEQFF
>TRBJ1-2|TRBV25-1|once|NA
TGTGCCAGCATTGGGCAGGGCGGGCGAGGCTACACCTTC
CASIGQGGRGYTF
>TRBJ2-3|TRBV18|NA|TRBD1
TGTGCCAGCTCACCTGACAGGGTCACTAGCACAGATACGCAGTATTTT
CASSPDRVTSTDTQYF
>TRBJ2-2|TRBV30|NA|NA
TGTGCCCGAAGGAGGAACACCGGGGAGCTGTTTTTT
CARRRNTGELFF
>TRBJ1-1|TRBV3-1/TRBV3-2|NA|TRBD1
TGTGCCAGCAGCCCGACAACCGGGACAGGCGGCGCTGAAGCTTTCTTT
CASSPTTGTGGAEAFF